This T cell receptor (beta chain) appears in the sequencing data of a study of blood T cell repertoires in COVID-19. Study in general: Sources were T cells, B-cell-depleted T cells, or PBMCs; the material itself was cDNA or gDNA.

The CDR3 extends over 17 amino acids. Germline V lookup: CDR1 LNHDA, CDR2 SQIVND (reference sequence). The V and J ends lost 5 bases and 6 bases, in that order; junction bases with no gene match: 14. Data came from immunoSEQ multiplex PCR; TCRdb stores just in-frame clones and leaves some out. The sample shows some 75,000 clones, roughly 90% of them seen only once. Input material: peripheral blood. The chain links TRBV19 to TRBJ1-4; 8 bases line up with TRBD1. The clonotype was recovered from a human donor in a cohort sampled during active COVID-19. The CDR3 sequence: CASSSPGGRRLDEKLFF. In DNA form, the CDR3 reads TGTGCCAGTAGTTCCCCAGGGGGCAGGAGATTGGATGAAAAACTGTTTTTT.